These T cell receptor beta chains were read from a single sample in a study of CD8+CD57+ T cells in acquired aplastic anemia. TCRdb redid the calling of the reads with MiXCR, one entry per CDR3 protein. The table includes 150,000 to 200,000 distinct CDR3 sequences, approximately 43% detected once. Sequenced: sorted CD4+, CD8+, or CD8+CD57+ T cells (not recorded which) from PBMCs. These receptors came from a human donor in good health. The CDR3 runs from the conserved cysteine through the conserved F or W. Each record gives: clone size, J gene, CDR3 length, V gene, CDR3 protein. Clone size appears in some rows only: once, few, many, or a class for an expanded clone.

abundance: few
j_gene: TRBJ2-5
len: 13
v_gene: TRBV10-3
CDR3aa: CAISERGAETQYF

abundance: many
j_gene: TRBJ1-6
len: 16
v_gene: TRBV5-6
CDR3aa: CASSWTPGEDFSPLHF

abundance: many
j_gene: TRBJ2-1
len: 15
v_gene: TRBV7-2
CDR3aa: CASSRTSGDYNEQFF

abundance: .
j_gene: TRBJ2-7
len: 12
v_gene: TRBV5-1
CDR3aa: CASGAVSYEQYF

abundance: many
j_gene: TRBJ2-2
len: 14
v_gene: TRBV19
CDR3aa: CASSWGADTGELFF

abundance: .
j_gene: TRBJ2-1
len: 14
v_gene: TRBV29-1
CDR3aa: CSVADGARYNEQFF

abundance: .
j_gene: TRBJ1-2
len: 13
v_gene: TRBV7-8
CDR3aa: CASSHRTGDGYTF

abundance: once
j_gene: TRBJ1-5
len: 15
v_gene: TRBV19
CDR3aa: CASSRQKSSNQPQHF

abundance: .
j_gene: TRBJ2-4
len: 16
v_gene: TRBV4-2
CDR3aa: CASSQASDLAKNIQYF

abundance: many
j_gene: TRBJ1-4
len: 13
v_gene: TRBV20-1
CDR3aa: CSASSQGGEKLFF

abundance: .
j_gene: TRBJ2-2
len: 14
v_gene: TRBV29-1
CDR3aa: CSVTPYGTPGELFF

abundance: few
j_gene: TRBJ2-4
len: 14
v_gene: TRBV4-1
CDR3aa: CASSLPVAKNIQYF

abundance: .
j_gene: TRBJ2-5
len: 13
v_gene: TRBV9
CDR3aa: CASSKGFQGTQYF

abundance: many
j_gene: TRBJ2-3
len: 16
v_gene: TRBV10-3
CDR3aa: CAISEPSGGHTDTQYF

abundance: .
j_gene: TRBJ2-1
len: 11
v_gene: TRBV20-1
CDR3aa: CSATGGGEQFF

abundance: once
j_gene: TRBJ1-3
len: 16
v_gene: TRBV10-3
CDR3aa: CASSQRGVLSGNTIYF

abundance: many
j_gene: TRBJ2-5
len: 15
v_gene: TRBV7-9
CDR3aa: CASSRLAPQGETQYF

abundance: many
j_gene: TRBJ2-1
len: 15
v_gene: TRBV20-1
CDR3aa: CSARDGGSSYNEQFF

abundance: few
j_gene: TRBJ1-2
len: 12
v_gene: TRBV7-9
CDR3aa: CASSPNFDGYTF

abundance: many
j_gene: TRBJ1-1
len: 13
v_gene: TRBV24-1
CDR3aa: CATSDGQRKEAFF

abundance: few
j_gene: TRBJ2-2
len: 18
v_gene: TRBV4-2
CDR3aa: CASSQQSGTSGNTGELFF

abundance: many
j_gene: TRBJ2-1
len: 16
v_gene: TRBV7-2
CDR3aa: CASSFVGGAGSNEQFF

abundance: .
j_gene: TRBJ2-7
len: 12
v_gene: TRBV19
CDR3aa: CASTSGGYEQYF

abundance: many
j_gene: TRBJ2-3
len: 14
v_gene: TRBV19
CDR3aa: CACGRTGGTDTQYF

abundance: .
j_gene: TRBJ1-4
len: 13
v_gene: TRBV20-1
CDR3aa: CSAWERGGEKLFF

abundance: .
j_gene: TRBJ2-3
len: 14
v_gene: TRBV12-5
CDR3aa: CASGSSGGTDTQYF

abundance: .
j_gene: TRBJ1-1
len: 16
v_gene: TRBV15
CDR3aa: CATSSQGDRVNTEAFF

abundance: many
j_gene: TRBJ2-7
len: 15
v_gene: TRBV6-5
CDR3aa: CASSYAKGLSYEQYF

abundance: .
j_gene: TRBJ1-3
len: 16
v_gene: TRBV12-3/TRBV12-4
CDR3aa: CASSPPARGRRNTIYF

abundance: many
j_gene: TRBJ1-2
len: 13
v_gene: TRBV20-1
CDR3aa: CSASGTENYGYTF

abundance: .
j_gene: TRBJ2-1
len: 16
v_gene: TRBV3-1
CDR3aa: CASSQATGVVYNEQFF

abundance: once
j_gene: TRBJ2-5
len: 16
v_gene: TRBV7-3
CDR3aa: CASSPRTGGQRETQYF

abundance: .
j_gene: TRBJ1-1
len: 12
v_gene: TRBV10-3
CDR3aa: CAIFAGNTEAFF

abundance: .
j_gene: TRBJ2-2
len: 17
v_gene: TRBV2
CDR3aa: CASSEALWTSGGGELFF

abundance: many
j_gene: TRBJ1-1
len: 15
v_gene: TRBV19
CDR3aa: CASSPTWGGNYEAFF

abundance: .
j_gene: TRBJ2-5
len: 14
v_gene: TRBV10-3
CDR3aa: CAISEGTGRETQYF

abundance: many
j_gene: TRBJ1-4
len: 15
v_gene: TRBV7-2
CDR3aa: CASNREGRGNEKLFF

abundance: many
j_gene: TRBJ2-3
len: 14
v_gene: TRBV10-1
CDR3aa: CASSDNGLTDTQYF

abundance: .
j_gene: TRBJ2-7
len: 17
v_gene: TRBV10-3
CDR3aa: CASSLGTALRSGYEQYF

abundance: once
j_gene: TRBJ1-2
len: 11
v_gene: TRBV2
CDR3aa: CASTRAYGYTF

abundance: .
j_gene: TRBJ2-5
len: 13
v_gene: TRBV7-2
CDR3aa: CASNPSGRETQYF